This TCR beta chain came from a study of cytomegalovirus exposure and HLA in healthy donors. Vbeta (60) and Jbeta (13) primers were used in the PCR. This table comes from immunoSEQ multiplex PCR, and its TCRdb copy is limited to in-frame clones, with some not included. The table records more than 110,000 clones, over 75% of them present only once. V was clipped by 0 bases and J by 5 bases, with 15 bases between them. CDR1 is SGHRS and CDR2 is YFSETQ in the germline V gene. This CDR3 spans 16 amino acids. Study-wide results and caveats: In terms of immune exposure information, only CMV serostatus was available. TCR beta chains associated with HLA were, in a later analysis, more clonally expanded than equally common others. The dataset shows that most TCR sequences were rare, while some public TCRs occurred in many donors.

Details on this clone: Its antigen remains unknown.

Sequencing was carried out using PBMCs. This chain uses TRBV5-1 with TRBJ1-5, with D possibly TRBD1 on 6 matching bases. The sequence was collected from a man between 50 and 59 years old in good health and CMV-seronegative. The DNA of the CDR3 is TGCGCCAGCAGCTTGGGGGACAACACATTGGATCAGCCCCAGCATTTT. It yields the protein CASSLGDNTLDQPQHF.